These 6 T cell receptor beta chains came from one sample sequenced in a study of spatial heterogeneity in lung cancer. A single record per CDR3 protein comes from TCRdb applying MiXCR to the 5' RACE reads. Of about 78,000 distinct CDR3 sequences listed, approximately 8% were seen once; the top ten hold 6.5% to 8.5%. The time point was: sample taken at primary tumor resection. Sequenced here: PBMCs, sampled at surgery. The receptors come from a male donor with early-stage non-small cell lung cancer.

This clonotype was counted between two and nine times. The J gene is TRBJ1-3, the V gene TRBV28; D possibly corresponds to TRBD1 (6 bases). Trimming took 3 bases from V and 4 from J, leaving 22 bases between them. Germline lookup yields CDR1 MDHEN and CDR2 SYDVKM. This CDR3 has 18 amino acids. The DNA of the CDR3 is TGTGCCAGCAGTTTCATACAGGGTTATCAAGTCCCCGGAAACACCATATATTTT. This encodes CASSFIQGYQVPGNTIYF.

This sequence joins TRBV5-1 and TRBJ1-2; D unclear. Germline V CDR1 and CDR2: SGHRS, YFSETQ. The V gene lost 4 bases and the J gene lost 0 bases, with 10 bases spanning the gap. The CDR3 covers 14 residues. CDR3 protein: CASSKEGSNYGYTF. The CDR3 nucleotides read TGCGCCAGCAGCAAGGAGGGCTCTAACTATGGCTACACCTTC.

This clonotype was counted only a few times. The DNA for the CDR3 is TGTGCCAGTAGTCCCCCGAGAACGGGAGCCTCGAACACCGGGGAGCTGTTTTTT. Its translation: CASSPPRTGASNTGELFF. The chain joins TRBV19 to TRBJ2-2, with D perhaps matching TRBD2 (6 bases). Germline V gene data show CDR1 as LNHDA and CDR2 as SQIVND (reference sequence). The CDR3 totals 18 residues. The germline V and J ends were trimmed by 5 bases and 0 bases, with 19 bases remaining between them. Using reference TRBV19 and TRBJ2-2 for the parts outside the CDR3, the full variable domain is DGGITQSPKYLFRKEGQNVTLSCEQNLNHDAMYWYRQDPGQGLRLIYYSQIVNDFQKGDIAEGYSVSREKKESFPLTVTSAQKNPTAFYLCASSPPRTGASNTGELFFGEGSRLTVL.

This clonotype came up a few times. The chain links TRBV27 to TRBJ2-3; D not resolved. Germline-derived CDR1 and CDR2 are MNHEY and SMNVEV (reference sequence). This CDR3 has 13 amino acids. Trimming took off 7 bases at V and 1 base at J, with 9 bases between the two ends. In nucleotides, the CDR3 is TGTGCCAGCAACGGGCCGGGCACAGATACGCAGTATTTT. Protein sequence: CASNGPGTDTQYF.

This clonotype has a handful of counts. This rearrangement joins TRBV5-4 to TRBJ2-2; no clear D. The CDR3 runs 13 residues. Trimming took off 2 bases at V and 13 bases at J, with 15 bases between the two ends. Germline V gene data show CDR1 as SGHNT and CDR2 as YYREEE (reference sequence). CDR3 coding DNA: TGTGCCAGCAGCTTCGACCCCAACCGCGGGCTGTTTTTT. Translation: CASSFDPNRGLFF. The full variable domain, its missing parts supplied by reference TRBV5-4 and TRBJ2-2, is ETGVTQSPTHLIKTRGQQVTLRCSSQSGHNTVSWYQQALGQGPQFIFQYYREEENGRGNFPPRFSGLQFPNYSSELNVNALELDDSALYLCASSFDPNRGLFFGEGSRLTVL.

This clonotype was seen a few times. The chain is built from TRBV6-2 or TRBV6-3 and TRBJ1-2; D gene ambiguous. V lost 4 bases and J 4 bases, leaving 7 bases between the germline ends. In germline, CDR1 is MNHEY, CDR2 SVGEGT. The CDR3 contains 12 residues. This CDR3 is CASSSGSYGYTF. The CDR3 coding sequence is TGTGCCAGCAGTTCGGGGAGCTATGGCTACACCTTC.